A selection of T cell receptor beta chains follows, all from one sample in a study of neoadjuvant anti-PD-1 for oral cavity cancer. TCRdb's table, derived via immunoSEQ multiplex PCR, lists solely in-frame clones and lacks some. The sample lists about 14,000 clones; just over 65% were seen once. The specimen comprised PBMCs, sampled before nivolumab (anti-PD-1) treatment. The origin of the receptors is a person between 40 and 79 years old with oral cavity squamous cell carcinoma. The CDR3 runs from the conserved cysteine through the conserved F or W. A D gene is named only where the DNA matches it firmly. Clone sizes are given selectively: once, few, many, or a class where the clone is expanded.

j_call v_call clone_size d_call cdr3_nt cdr3_aa
TRBJ2-7 TRBV9 . . TGTGCCAGCAGCGTAGCGACCGGAGGCTACGAGCAGTACTTC CASSVATGGYEQYF
TRBJ1-3 TRBV11-3 . TRBD1 TGTGCCAGCAGCCCGGGACAGGGGGCTGCTGGAAACACCATATATTTT CASSPGQGAAGNTIYF
TRBJ1-1 TRBV28 . TRBD1 TGTGCCAGCAGCTCCCGACAGGGGGGGGTTTTCTTT CASSSRQGGVFF
TRBJ1-5 TRBV5-8 . . TGTGCCAGCAGCTTGAGGCGGGCAGGGTATAGCAATCAGCCCCAGCATTTT CASSLRRAGYSNQPQHF
TRBJ2-3 TRBV5-4 once TRBD2 TGTGCCAGCAGCTTGGGGACTAGCGGCTTCACAGATACGCAGTATTTT CASSLGTSGFTDTQYF
TRBJ2-4 TRBV7-8 once . TGTGCCAGCAGCTTACTTCAACGAAGGGCGGATGGCAAAAACATTCAGTACTTC CASSLLQRRADGKNIQYF
TRBJ2-1 TRBV27 . . TGTGCCAGCATCGGGCGGAGCAACAATGAGCAGTTCTTC CASIGRSNNEQFF
TRBJ2-7 TRBV4-2 . . TGTGCCAGCAGCCCTAGGGGTAGCTCCTACGAGCAGTACTTC CASSPRGSSYEQYF
TRBJ2-6 TRBV5-1 . . TGCGCCAGCAGCTTGGACGGGACTGGGGCCAACGTCCTGACTTTC CASSLDGTGANVLTF
TRBJ1-3 TRBV19 few . TGTGCCAGTACACAGGGCTCCTCTGGAAACACCATATATTTT CASTQGSSGNTIYF
TRBJ2-5 TRBV19 once . TGTGCCAGTAGTAGAACAGACAAAGAGACCCAGTACTTC CASSRTDKETQYF
TRBJ2-7 TRBV10-3 . . TGTGCCACATCGACAGGAGTCCTCTCCTACGAGCAGTACTTC CATSTGVLSYEQYF
TRBJ1-4 TRBV6-1 . . TGTGCCAGCAGTGGGGAAAGGACAGTGAAACGAGAAAAACTGTTTTTT CASSGERTVKREKLFF
TRBJ1-2 TRBV29-1 few . TGCAGCGCCCCAGTGGGGGGTCTTACTAACTATGGCTACACCTTC CSAPVGGLTNYGYTF
TRBJ1-4 TRBV27 few . TGTGCCAGCAGTTTAAACAGGCCCCCCCTGGAAAAACTGTTTTTT CASSLNRPPLEKLFF
TRBJ1-2 TRBV19 . . TGTGCCAGTAGTATAGCGGCAGGGTTTTATGGCTACACCTTC CASSIAAGFYGYTF
TRBJ1-5 TRBV28 . TRBD1 TGTGCCAGCAGTCCCAGATTGCAGGGGGGGAACCAGCCCCAGCATTTT CASSPRLQGGNQPQHF
TRBJ1-2 TRBV25-1 . . TGTGCCAGCAGTGATACCTTAATTGGGGACCAAGCTAACTATGGCTACACCTTC CASSDTLIGDQANYGYTF
TRBJ2-1 TRBV28 . TRBD2 TGTGCCAGCGGGCAAGCGGGAGAGTTCGGCAATGAGCAGTTCTTC CASGQAGEFGNEQFF
TRBJ1-1 TRBV19 . TRBD1 TGTGCCAGTAGTACCGACAGGGAAGGCCGGCGAGGCACTGAAGCTTTCTTT CASSTDREGRRGTEAFF
TRBJ2-2 TRBV15 few . TGTGCCACCAGCCTCGCGGCTTCCACCGGGGAGCTGTTTTTT CATSLAASTGELFF
TRBJ1-5 TRBV4-1 . . TGCGCCAGCGCGTTAGTTAACAATCAGCCCCAGCATTTT CASALVNNQPQHF
TRBJ2-6 TRBV27 . . TGTGCCAGCAGTATTACAGGGTTCTCTTCTTCTGGGGCCAACGTCCTGACTTTC CASSITGFSSSGANVLTF
TRBJ2-2 TRBV7-9 . . TGTGCCAGCAGCCTGGATTATACCGGGGAGCTGTTTTTT CASSLDYTGELFF
TRBJ1-3 TRBV5-8 once . TGTGCCAGCAGCTTGGAGGCATCTGGAAACACCATATATTTT CASSLEASGNTIYF
TRBJ1-4 TRBV10-1 few . TGCGCCAGCAGTGCTTCCATCAGCAATGAAAAACTGTTTTTT CASSASISNEKLFF
TRBJ1-2 TRBV6-5 . TRBD1 TGTGCCAGCAGCGGAAACAGGGGCGCCGGTGGCTACACCTTC CASSGNRGAGGYTF